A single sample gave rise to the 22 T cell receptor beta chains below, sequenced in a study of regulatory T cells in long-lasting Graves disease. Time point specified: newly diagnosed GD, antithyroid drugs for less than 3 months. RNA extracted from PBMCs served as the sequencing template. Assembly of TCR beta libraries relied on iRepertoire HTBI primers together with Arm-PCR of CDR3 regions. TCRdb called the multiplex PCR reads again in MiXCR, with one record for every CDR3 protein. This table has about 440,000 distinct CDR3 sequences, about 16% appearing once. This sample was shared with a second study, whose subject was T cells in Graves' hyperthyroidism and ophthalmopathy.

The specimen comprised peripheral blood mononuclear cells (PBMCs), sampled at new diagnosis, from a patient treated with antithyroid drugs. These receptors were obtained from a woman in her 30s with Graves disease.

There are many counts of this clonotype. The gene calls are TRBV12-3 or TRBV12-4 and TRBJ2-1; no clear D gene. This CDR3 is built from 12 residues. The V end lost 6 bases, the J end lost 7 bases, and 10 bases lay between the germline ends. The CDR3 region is CASSLGMNEQFF. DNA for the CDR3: TGTGCCAGCAGCCTAGGGATGAATGAGCAGTTCTTC.

The CDR3 loop reads CASSYSPGGNYGYTF. The DNA of the CDR3 is TGTGCCAGCAGTTATTCTCCGGGGGGTAACTATGGCTACACCTTC. The V and J genes are TRBV6-2 or TRBV6-3 and TRBJ1-2; a weak D match, TRBD1 (5 bases). Trimming took 3 bases from V and 1 from J, leaving 12 bases between them. This CDR3 region has 15 residues. CDR1 and CDR2 (germline): MNHEY, SVGEGT.

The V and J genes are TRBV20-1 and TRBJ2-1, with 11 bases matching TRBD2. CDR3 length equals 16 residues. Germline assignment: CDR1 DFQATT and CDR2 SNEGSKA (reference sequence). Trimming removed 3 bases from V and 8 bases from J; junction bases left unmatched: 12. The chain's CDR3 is CSASPVAGGPLYEQFF. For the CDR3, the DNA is TGCAGTGCTAGTCCGGTAGCGGGAGGGCCTTTATATGAGCAGTTCTTC.

The CDR3 DNA sequence: TGCAGCGTTGTTAACAAACGAGGGACAGATACGCAGTATTTT. Translated: CSVVNKRGTDTQYF. This rearrangement joins TRBV29-1 to TRBJ2-3, with a weak D call TRBD2 (5 bases). The V gene lost 4 bases and the J gene lost 3 bases, with 14 bases spanning the gap. The length of the CDR3 is 14 residues. The V gene's germline CDR1 is SQVTM and CDR2 ANQGSEA.

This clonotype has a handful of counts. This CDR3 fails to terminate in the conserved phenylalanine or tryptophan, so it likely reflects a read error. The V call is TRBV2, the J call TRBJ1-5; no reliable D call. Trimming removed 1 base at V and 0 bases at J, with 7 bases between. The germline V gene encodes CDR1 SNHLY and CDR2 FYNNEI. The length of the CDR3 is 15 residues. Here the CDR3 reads CASSEGRDSNQPQHL. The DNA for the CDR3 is TGTGCCAGCAGTGAAGGCCGAGATAGCAATCAGCCCCAGCATCTT.

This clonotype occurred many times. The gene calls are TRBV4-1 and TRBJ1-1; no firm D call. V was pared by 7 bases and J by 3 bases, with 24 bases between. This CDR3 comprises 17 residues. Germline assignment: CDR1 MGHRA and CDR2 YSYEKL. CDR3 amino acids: CASTSRRGVLADTEAFF. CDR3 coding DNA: TGCGCCAGCACCTCACGGCGGGGAGTTCTCGCCGACACTGAAGCTTTCTTT.

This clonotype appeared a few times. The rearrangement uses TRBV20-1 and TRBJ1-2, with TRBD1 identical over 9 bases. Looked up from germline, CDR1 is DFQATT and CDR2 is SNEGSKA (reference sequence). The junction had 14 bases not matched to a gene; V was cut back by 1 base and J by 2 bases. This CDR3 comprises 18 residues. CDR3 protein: CSARVPGTGTQLNYGYTF. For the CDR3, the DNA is TGCAGTGCTAGAGTCCCTGGGACAGGGACTCAACTAAACTATGGCTACACCTTC.

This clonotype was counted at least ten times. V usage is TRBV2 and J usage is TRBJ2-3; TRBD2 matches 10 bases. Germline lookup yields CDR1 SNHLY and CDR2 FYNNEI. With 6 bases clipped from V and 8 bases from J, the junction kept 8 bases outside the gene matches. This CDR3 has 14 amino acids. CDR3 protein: CASSSGTSEATQYF. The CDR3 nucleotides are TGTGCCAGCAGCTCCGGGACTAGCGAGGCTACGCAGTATTTT.

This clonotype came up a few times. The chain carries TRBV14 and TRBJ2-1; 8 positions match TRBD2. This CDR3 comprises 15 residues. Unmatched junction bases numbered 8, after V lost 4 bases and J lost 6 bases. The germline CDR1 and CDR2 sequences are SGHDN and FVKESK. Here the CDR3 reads CASSRGLVSRNEQFF. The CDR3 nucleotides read TGTGCCAGCAGCCGGGGACTAGTATCGCGCAATGAGCAGTTCTTC.

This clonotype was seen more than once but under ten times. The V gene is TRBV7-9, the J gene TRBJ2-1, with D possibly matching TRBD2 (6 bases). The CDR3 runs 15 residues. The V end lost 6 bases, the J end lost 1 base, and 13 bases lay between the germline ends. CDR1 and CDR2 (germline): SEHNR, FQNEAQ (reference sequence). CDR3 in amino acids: CASRPTTSSYNEQFF. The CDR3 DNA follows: TGTGCCAGCAGACCGACGACTAGTTCCTACAATGAGCAGTTCTTC.

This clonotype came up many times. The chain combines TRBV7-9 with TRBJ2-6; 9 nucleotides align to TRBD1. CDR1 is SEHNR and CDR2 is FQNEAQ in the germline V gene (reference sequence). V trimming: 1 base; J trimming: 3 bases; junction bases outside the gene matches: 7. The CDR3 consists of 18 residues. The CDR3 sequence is CASSLGQGEPFGANVLTF. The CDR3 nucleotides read TGTGCCAGCAGCTTAGGACAGGGGGAACCCTTTGGGGCCAACGTCCTGACTTTC.

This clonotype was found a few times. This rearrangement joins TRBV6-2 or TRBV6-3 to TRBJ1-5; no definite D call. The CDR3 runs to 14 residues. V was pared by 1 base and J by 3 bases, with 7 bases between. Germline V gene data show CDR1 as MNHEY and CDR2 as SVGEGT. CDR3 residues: CASSYFEDNQPQHF. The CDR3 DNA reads TGTGCCAGCAGTTACTTCGAGGACAATCAGCCCCAGCATTTT.

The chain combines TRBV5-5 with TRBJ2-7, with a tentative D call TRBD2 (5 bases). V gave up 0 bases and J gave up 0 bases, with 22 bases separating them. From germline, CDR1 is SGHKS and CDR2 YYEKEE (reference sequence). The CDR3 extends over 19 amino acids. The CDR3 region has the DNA TGTGCCAGCAGCTTGGACGGGGTCGACTGGAGCAGGTACTCCTACGAGCAGTACTTC. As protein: CASSLDGVDWSRYSYEQYF.

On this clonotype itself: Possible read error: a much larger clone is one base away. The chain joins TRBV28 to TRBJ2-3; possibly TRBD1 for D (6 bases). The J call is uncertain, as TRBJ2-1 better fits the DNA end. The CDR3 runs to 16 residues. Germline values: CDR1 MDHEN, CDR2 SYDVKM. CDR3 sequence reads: CASSPPAGADTYEQFF. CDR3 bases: TGTGCCAGCTCACCACCGGCAGGGGCTGACACCTACGAGCAGTTCTTC.

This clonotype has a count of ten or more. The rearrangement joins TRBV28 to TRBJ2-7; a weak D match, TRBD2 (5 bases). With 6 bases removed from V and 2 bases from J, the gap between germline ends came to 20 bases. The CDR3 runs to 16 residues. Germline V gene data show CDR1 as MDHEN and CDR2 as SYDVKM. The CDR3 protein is CASRLSRRGVTYEQYF. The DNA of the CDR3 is TGTGCCAGCAGGCTCTCACGCCGGGGTGTAACCTACGAGCAGTACTTC.

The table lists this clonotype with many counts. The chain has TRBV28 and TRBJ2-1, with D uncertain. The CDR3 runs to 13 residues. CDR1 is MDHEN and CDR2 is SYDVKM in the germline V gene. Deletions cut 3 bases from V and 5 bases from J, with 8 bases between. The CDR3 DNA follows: TGTGCCAGCAGTTTGGGTGCCGACAATGAGCAGTTCTTC. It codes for CASSLGADNEQFF.

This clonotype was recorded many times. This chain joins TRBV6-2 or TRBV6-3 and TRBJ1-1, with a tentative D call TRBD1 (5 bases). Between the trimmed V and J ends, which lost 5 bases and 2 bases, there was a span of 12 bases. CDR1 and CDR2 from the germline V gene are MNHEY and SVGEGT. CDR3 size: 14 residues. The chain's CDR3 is CASSPRTPNTEAFF. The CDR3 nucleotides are TGTGCCAGCAGTCCCCGGACACCTAACACTGAAGCTTTCTTT.

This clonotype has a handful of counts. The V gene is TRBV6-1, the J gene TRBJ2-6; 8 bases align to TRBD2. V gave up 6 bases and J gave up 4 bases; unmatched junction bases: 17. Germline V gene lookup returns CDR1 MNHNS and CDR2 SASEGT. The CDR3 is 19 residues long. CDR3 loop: CASSTGAGGAIRGANVLTF. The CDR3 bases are TGTGCCAGCAGCACCGGGGCGGGGGGCGCGATTCGCGGGGCCAACGTCCTGACTTTC.

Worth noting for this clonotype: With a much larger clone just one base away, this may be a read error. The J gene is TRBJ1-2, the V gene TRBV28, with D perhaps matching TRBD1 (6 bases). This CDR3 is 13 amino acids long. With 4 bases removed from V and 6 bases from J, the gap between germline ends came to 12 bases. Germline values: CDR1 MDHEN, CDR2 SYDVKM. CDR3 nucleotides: TGTGCCAGCAGTTACTCCCGGGACAATGGCTACACCTTC. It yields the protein CASSYSRDNGYTF.

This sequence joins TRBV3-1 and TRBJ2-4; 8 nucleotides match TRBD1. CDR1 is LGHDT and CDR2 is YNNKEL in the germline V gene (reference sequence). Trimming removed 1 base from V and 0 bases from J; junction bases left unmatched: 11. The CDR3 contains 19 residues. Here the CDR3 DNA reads TGTGCCAGCAGCCAAGTGACAGGGGCCGAGTCCCTAGCCAAAAACATTCAGTACTTC. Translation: CASSQVTGAESLAKNIQYF.

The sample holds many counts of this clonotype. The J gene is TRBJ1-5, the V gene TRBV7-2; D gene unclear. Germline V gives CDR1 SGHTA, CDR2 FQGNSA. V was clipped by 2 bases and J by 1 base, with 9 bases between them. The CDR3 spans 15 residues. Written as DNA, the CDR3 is TGTGCCAGCAGCTTATCGGGTTTCAGCAATCAGCCCCAGCATTTT. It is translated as CASSLSGFSNQPQHF.

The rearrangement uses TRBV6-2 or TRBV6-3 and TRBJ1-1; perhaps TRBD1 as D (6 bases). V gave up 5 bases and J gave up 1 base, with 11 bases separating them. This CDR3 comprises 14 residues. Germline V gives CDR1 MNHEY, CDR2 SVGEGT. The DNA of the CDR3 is TGTGCCAGCAGTAAACAGGGTTCGAACACTGAAGCTTTCTTT. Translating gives CASSKQGSNTEAFF.